This TCR beta chain was identified in a study of blood T cell repertoires in COVID-19. Study-level information: T cells, B-cell-depleted T cells, or PBMCs supplied cDNA or gDNA.

Some clones are missing from TCRdb's copy, which holds only in-frame ones; the method was immunoSEQ multiplex PCR. The sample carries about 120,000 clones, 79% recorded once. This CDR3 contains 16 residues. The germline gives CDR1 LNHDA, CDR2 SQIVND (reference sequence). V was pared by 6 bases and J by 1 base, with 10 bases of the junction left unmatched. Sequenced input: peripheral blood. The rearrangement joins TRBV19 to TRBJ1-2; 8 bases match TRBD1. The clonotype comes from a man aged 40-55 years with active or convalescent COVID-19. The CDR3 bases are TGTGCCAGTAGGCCTGCAACAGGGGGAGTTAACTATGGCTACACCTTC. Translated: CASRPATGGVNYGYTF.